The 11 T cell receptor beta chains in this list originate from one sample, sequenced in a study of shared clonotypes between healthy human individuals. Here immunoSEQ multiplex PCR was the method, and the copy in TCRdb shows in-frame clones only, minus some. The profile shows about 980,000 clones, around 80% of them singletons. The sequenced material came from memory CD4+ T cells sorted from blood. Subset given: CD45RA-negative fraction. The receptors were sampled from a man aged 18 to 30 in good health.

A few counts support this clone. The CDR3 DNA is TGTGCCAGCAGTGAGTTAGGGGGGGAGCTGTTTTTT. Translating it yields CASSELGGELFF. The genes are TRBV6-5 and TRBJ2-2, with unresolved D. CDR1 and CDR2 from the germline V gene are MNHEY and SVGAGI. V was clipped by 5 bases and J by 8 bases, with 9 bases between them. The CDR3 sequence is 12 residues long.

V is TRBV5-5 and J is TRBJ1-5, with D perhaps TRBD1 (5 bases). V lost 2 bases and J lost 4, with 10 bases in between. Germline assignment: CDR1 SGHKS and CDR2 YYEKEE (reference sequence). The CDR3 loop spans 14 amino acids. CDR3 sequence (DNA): TGTGCCAGCAGCTTAGGGGACGGGAATCAGCCCCAGCATTTT. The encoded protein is CASSLGDGNQPQHF.

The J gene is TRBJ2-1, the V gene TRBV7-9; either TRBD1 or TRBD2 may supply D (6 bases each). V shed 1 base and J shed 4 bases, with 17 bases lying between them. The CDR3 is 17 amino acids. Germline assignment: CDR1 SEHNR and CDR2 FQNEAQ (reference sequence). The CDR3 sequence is CASSLEGGSGDYNEQFF. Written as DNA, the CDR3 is TGTGCCAGCAGCTTAGAGGGGGGTAGCGGCGATTACAATGAGCAGTTCTTC.

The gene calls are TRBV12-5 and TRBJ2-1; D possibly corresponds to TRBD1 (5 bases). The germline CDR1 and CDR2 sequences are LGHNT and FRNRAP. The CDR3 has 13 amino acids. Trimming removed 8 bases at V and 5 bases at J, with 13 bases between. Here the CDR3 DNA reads TGTGCTAGTATGCAGGGTATGGACAATGAGCAGTTCTTC. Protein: CASMQGMDNEQFF.

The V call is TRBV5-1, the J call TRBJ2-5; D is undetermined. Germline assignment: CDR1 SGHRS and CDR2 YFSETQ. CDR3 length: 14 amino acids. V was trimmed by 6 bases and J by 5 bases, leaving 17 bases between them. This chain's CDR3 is CASKLSLATETQYF. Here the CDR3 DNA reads TGCGCCAGCAAGCTCTCCTTGGCGACGGAGACCCAGTACTTC.

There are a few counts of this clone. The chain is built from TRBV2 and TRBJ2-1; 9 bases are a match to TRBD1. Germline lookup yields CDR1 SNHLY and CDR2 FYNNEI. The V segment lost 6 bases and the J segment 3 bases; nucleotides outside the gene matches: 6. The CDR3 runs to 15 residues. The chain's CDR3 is CASRRDRENYNEQFF. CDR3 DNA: TGTGCCAGCAGGAGGGACAGGGAGAACTACAATGAGCAGTTCTTC.

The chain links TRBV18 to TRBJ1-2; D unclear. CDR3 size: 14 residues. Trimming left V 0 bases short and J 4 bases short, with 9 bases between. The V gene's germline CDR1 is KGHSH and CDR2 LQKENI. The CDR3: CASSPPGGFYGYTF. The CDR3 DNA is TGTGCCAGCTCACCACCGGGAGGGTTCTATGGCTACACCTTC.

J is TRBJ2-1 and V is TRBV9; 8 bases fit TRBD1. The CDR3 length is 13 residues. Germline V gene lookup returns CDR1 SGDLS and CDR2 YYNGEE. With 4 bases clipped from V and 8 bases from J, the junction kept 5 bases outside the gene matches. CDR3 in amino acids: CASSTQTGDEQFF. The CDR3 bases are TGTGCCAGCAGCACACAGACAGGGGATGAGCAGTTCTTC.

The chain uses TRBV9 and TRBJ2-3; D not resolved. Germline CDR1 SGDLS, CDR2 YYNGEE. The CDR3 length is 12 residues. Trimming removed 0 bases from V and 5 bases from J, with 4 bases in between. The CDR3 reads CASSVDGDTQYF. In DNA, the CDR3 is TGTGCCAGCAGCGTAGACGGAGATACGCAGTATTTT.

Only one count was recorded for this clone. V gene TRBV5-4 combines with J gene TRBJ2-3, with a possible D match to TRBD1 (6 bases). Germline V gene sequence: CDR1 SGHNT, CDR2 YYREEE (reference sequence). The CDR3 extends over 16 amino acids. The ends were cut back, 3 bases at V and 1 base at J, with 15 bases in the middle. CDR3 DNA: TGTGCCAGCAGCTCTCCCGCACAGGGACGCACAGATACGCAGTATTTT. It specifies CASSSPAQGRTDTQYF.

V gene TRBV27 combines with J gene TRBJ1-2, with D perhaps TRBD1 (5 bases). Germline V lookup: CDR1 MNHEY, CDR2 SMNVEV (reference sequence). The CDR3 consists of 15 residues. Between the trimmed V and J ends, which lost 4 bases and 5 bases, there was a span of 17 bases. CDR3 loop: CASSSMGGASYGYTF. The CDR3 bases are TGTGCCAGCAGTTCCATGGGAGGGGCCTCGTATGGCTACACCTTC.